This record concerns one TCR beta chain sequence. Antigen unknown. The CDR3 spans 16 residues. Trimming removed 5 bases at V and 2 bases at J, with 18 bases between. CDR1 is ENHRY and CDR2 is SYGVKD in the germline V gene. The method was immunoSEQ multiplex PCR; TCRdb's version includes in-frame clones alone and lacks a portion of them. The data hold approximately 140,000 clones, with 91% observed a single time. This entry belongs to a study of cytotoxic CD8 clonotypes in ibrutinib-treated CLL. Whole-study context: The cohort had 11 relapsed/refractory and over 14 treatment-naive patients, 17 IGHV unmutated.

Study-level results: Increased clonality at ibrutinib response gave way to a return toward baseline at progression. Baseline clonality was higher than in age-matched healthy donors and moved in step with circulating CD8+ T-cell counts.

This receptor was identified in a human donor with chronic lymphocytic leukemia. Specimen: PBMCs, collected after 12 months of ibrutinib treatment. The V and J genes are TRBV10-3 and TRBJ2-5; D is perhaps TRBD1 (6 bases). The CDR3, as DNA: TGTGCCATCAGTAGGGACACCTTTTTGGGGCAAGAGACCCAGTACTTC. As protein: CAISRDTFLGQETQYF.